The sequence of this T cell receptor beta chain was determined in a study of T cells in Graves' hyperthyroidism and ophthalmopathy. Study-wide results and caveats: Ophthalmopathy was told apart from stable hyperthyroidism by a 13 V-J model. Before onset, ophthalmopathy was predicted by the model a median approximately 6.5 months earlier. In blood, most of the thyroid clonotypes expanded above 0.001 were also present.

This clonotype was recorded many times. Its antigen is not known. With a duration under 2 months, the hyperthyroidism was newly diagnosed in patients aged 18 to 65. Template material for amplifying TCR beta CDR3 regions consisted of RNA transcripts. The TCR CDR3 first-round RT-PCR relied on the HTBI primer set. A single record per CDR3 protein comes from TCRdb applying MiXCR to the multiplex PCR reads. Of some 740,000 distinct CDR3 sequences listed, roughly 15% are singletons. This CDR3 is built from 13 residues. The V gene's germline CDR1 is GTSNPN and CDR2 SVGIG (reference sequence). V lost 5 bases, J lost 0 bases, and 10 bases lay in between.

Sequenced input: blood. This rearrangement joins TRBV30 to TRBJ2-5; D uncertain. The receptor was isolated from a woman aged 18-29 years with Graves' hyperthyroidism. The CDR3 protein is CAWERNNQETQYF. CDR3 nucleotide sequence: TGTGCCTGGGAACGGAACAACCAAGAGACCCAGTACTTC.